The rows below give T cell receptor beta chains drawn from one sample of a study of molecular identifiers for immune sequencing clone quantification. Each CDR3 protein is one row after TCRdb ran MiXCR on the PCR reads. The data hold some 580,000 distinct CDR3 sequences, with roughly 25% observed a single time. Material for sequencing was naive CD8+ T cells from blood, with Jurkat cell RNA spiked in. The receptors originated from a human donor in good health. Some libraries in this study had Jurkat cell RNA spiked in. Each CDR3 is given with its conserved first and last residue. The order of the fields is CDR3 protein, CDR3 DNA, clone size, D gene, V gene, J gene. D genes are given only for firm matches. Size is stated for part of the rows, as once, few or many counts, or as a class when the clone is expanded.

CDR3: CASSLADRVDTEAFF; DNA: TGTGCCAGCAGCTTAGCCGACAGGGTGGACACTGAAGCTTTCTTT; size: few; D: TRBD1; V: TRBV7-9; J: TRBJ1-1
CDR3: CSAIAGSSYEQYF; DNA: TGCAGTGCAATAGCGGGGTCTTCCTACGAGCAGTACTTC; size: many; D: TRBD2; V: TRBV20-1; J: TRBJ2-7
CDR3: CASSAGTQDYEQYF; DNA: TGTGCCAGTAGTGCCGGGACGCAAGACTACGAGCAGTACTTC; size: .; D: .; V: TRBV19; J: TRBJ2-7
CDR3: CATSRVTGEVEYF; DNA: TGTGCCACCAGCAGAGTAACAGGGGAGGTAGAGTATTTT; size: .; D: .; V: TRBV15; J: TRBJ2-3
CDR3: CSARDGSTGLETQYF; DNA: TGCAGTGCTAGAGATGGCAGTACAGGGCTTGAGACCCAGTACTTC; size: few; D: .; V: TRBV20-1; J: TRBJ2-5
CDR3: CASSFGTSERRGETQYF; DNA: TGTGCCAGCAGCTTCGGGACTAGCGAGAGAAGGGGGGAGACCCAGTACTTC; size: .; D: TRBD2; V: TRBV11-2; J: TRBJ2-5
CDR3: CASSLGLAGSTNTQYF; DNA: TGTGCCAGCAGCCTGGGACTAGCGGGGAGCACAAATACGCAGTATTTT; size: .; D: TRBD2; V: TRBV11-2; J: TRBJ2-3
CDR3: CASTPGTGVQPQHF; DNA: TGTGCCAGCACTCCCGGGACAGGGGTGCAGCCCCAGCATTTT; size: many; D: TRBD1; V: TRBV12-3/TRBV12-4; J: TRBJ1-5
CDR3: CASRQGVAKNIQYF; DNA: TGTGCCAGCAGGCAGGGCGTAGCCAAAAACATTCAGTACTTC; size: .; D: .; V: TRBV2; J: TRBJ2-4
CDR3: CASSRPGTGVFEQYF; DNA: TGTGCCAGCAGCAGACCCGGGACAGGGGTTTTCGAGCAGTACTTC; size: many; D: TRBD1; V: TRBV7-9; J: TRBJ2-7
CDR3: CASSYTLGDTQYF; DNA: TGTGCCAGCAGTTACACGCTAGGAGATACGCAGTATTTT; size: .; D: .; V: TRBV12-3/TRBV12-4; J: TRBJ2-3
CDR3: CASSPEGSYEQYF; DNA: TGCGCCAGCTCTCCCGAGGGTTCCTACGAGCAGTACTTC; size: many; D: .; V: TRBV5-1; J: TRBJ2-7
CDR3: CAIGLDLSDTQYF; DNA: TGTGCCATAGGGCTGGACCTTTCAGATACGCAGTATTTT; size: .; D: .; V: TRBV2; J: TRBJ2-3
CDR3: CASSPTPTYEQYF; DNA: TGTGCCAGCAGCCCGACCCCCACGTACGAGCAGTACTTC; size: .; D: .; V: TRBV12-3/TRBV12-4; J: TRBJ2-7
CDR3: CASGPEGPRPRIF; DNA: TGTGCTAGTGGTCCCGAGGGACCCCGGCCCAGGATCTTC; size: .; D: .; V: TRBV12-5; J: TRBJ2-1
CDR3: CSVVGDRTGANVLTF; DNA: TGCAGCGTAGTAGGTGATAGGACTGGGGCCAACGTCCTGACTTTC; size: once; D: .; V: TRBV29-1; J: TRBJ2-6
CDR3: CASSLGSHSYEQYF; DNA: TGTGCCAGCAGTTTGGGTTCCCACTCCTACGAGCAGTACTTC; size: few; D: .; V: TRBV27; J: TRBJ2-7
CDR3: CASSVDYTPKTGELFF; DNA: TGTGCCAGCAGCGTAGATTACACCCCGAAGACCGGGGAGCTGTTTTTT; size: few; D: .; V: TRBV9; J: TRBJ2-2
CDR3: CASQDSLHYEKLFF; DNA: TGTGCCAGTCAAGACAGTCTACACTACGAAAAACTGTTTTTT; size: .; D: .; V: TRBV19; J: TRBJ1-4
CDR3: CASSQDRASGRDNEQFF; DNA: TGCGCCAGCAGCCAAGATAGGGCTAGCGGGAGAGACAATGAGCAGTTCTTC; size: many; D: TRBD2; V: TRBV4-1; J: TRBJ2-1
CDR3: CASSTGTWTEAFF; DNA: TGTGCCAGTAGTACCGGGACATGGACTGAAGCTTTCTTT; size: .; D: .; V: TRBV19; J: TRBJ1-1
CDR3: CASSSTGANTEAFF; DNA: TGTGCCAGCAGCTCGACAGGGGCCAACACTGAAGCTTTCTTT; size: many; D: TRBD1; V: TRBV7-9; J: TRBJ1-1
CDR3: CVSSSATQAETQYF; DNA: TGTGTCAGCAGCTCAGCTACCCAGGCGGAGACCCAGTACTTC; size: .; D: .; V: TRBV7-9; J: TRBJ2-5
CDR3: CASSSIGGNYGYTF; DNA: TGTGCCAGCAGCTCCATCGGAGGCAACTATGGCTACACCTTC; size: few; D: .; V: TRBV7-9; J: TRBJ1-2
CDR3: CASSDLAGDSPLHF; DNA: TGTGCCAGCAGTGACCTGGCCGGGGATTCACCCCTCCACTTT; size: few; D: .; V: TRBV9; J: TRBJ1-6
CDR3: CASSSWAMEETQNF; DNA: TGTGCCAGCAGTAGTTGGGCAATGGAAGAGACCCAGAACTTC; size: .; D: .; V: TRBV28; J: TRBJ2-5
CDR3: CASSQGQGEFITNEKLFF; DNA: TGCGCCAGCAGCCAAGGACAGGGGGAATTTATAACTAATGAAAAACTGTTTTTT; size: many; D: TRBD1; V: TRBV4-3; J: TRBJ1-4
CDR3: CASSHLGQEGYEQYF; DNA: TGTGCCAGCAGCCACTTGGGACAGGAAGGTTACGAGCAGTACTTC; size: .; D: TRBD1; V: TRBV3-1; J: TRBJ2-7
CDR3: CASSSLRTTGPPYSNQPQHF; DNA: TGTGCCAGCAGCTCACTTCGTACAACAGGGCCCCCTTATAGCAATCAGCCCCAGCATTTT; size: .; D: .; V: TRBV7-2; J: TRBJ1-5
CDR3: CASSGARTGVSSGYAF; DNA: TGTGCCAGCAGCGGAGCCCGGACAGGGGTTTCTTCTGGCTACGCCTTC; size: .; D: TRBD1; V: TRBV12-3/TRBV12-4; J: TRBJ1-2
CDR3: CATGQQETQYF; DNA: TGTGCCACAGGACAGCAAGAGACCCAGTACTTC; size: .; D: .; V: TRBV24-1; J: TRBJ2-5
CDR3: CASSTTGNYGYTF; DNA: TGTGCCAGCAGTACTACAGGCAACTATGGCTACACCTTC; size: many; D: .; V: TRBV7-9; J: TRBJ1-2
CDR3: CASSHQEFAEAFF; DNA: TGTGCCAGCAGTCACCAGGAGTTCGCTGAAGCTTTCTTT; size: many; D: .; V: TRBV28; J: TRBJ1-1
CDR3: CASSMTHGYYEQYF; DNA: TGTGCCAGTAGTATGACCCACGGATACTACGAGCAGTACTTC; size: .; D: .; V: TRBV19; J: TRBJ2-7
CDR3: CASSHVSQGNEQFF; DNA: TGTGCCAGCAGTCACGTTTCCCAAGGGAATGAGCAGTTCTTC; size: .; D: .; V: TRBV6-2/TRBV6-3; J: TRBJ2-1
CDR3: CASSHPDSINTEAFF; DNA: TGCGCCAGCAGCCATCCCGACAGTATCAACACTGAAGCTTTCTTT; size: few; D: .; V: TRBV4-1; J: TRBJ1-1
CDR3: CASSQEPGGPTIGELFF; DNA: TGTGCCAGCAGCCAAGAGCCGGGAGGGCCAACTATCGGGGAGCTGTTTTTT; size: .; D: TRBD2; V: TRBV14; J: TRBJ2-2
CDR3: CASTPLELGSNQPQHF; DNA: TGTGCCAGTACCCCGCTGGAGCTCGGTAGCAATCAGCCCCAGCATTTT; size: many; D: .; V: TRBV19; J: TRBJ1-5
CDR3: CASSPRLGVAGNTIYF; DNA: TGTGCCAGCAGCCCAAGGCTGGGGGTGGCAGGAAACACCATATATTTT; size: .; D: .; V: TRBV14; J: TRBJ1-3
CDR3: CASSQVSRGNTEAFF; DNA: TGTGCCAGCAGCCAAGTCTCCCGGGGGAACACTGAAGCTTTCTTT; size: .; D: .; V: TRBV3-1; J: TRBJ1-1
CDR3: CASSSSLGLSYEQYF; DNA: TGTGCCAGCAGTTCATCTCTGGGGCTCAGCTACGAGCAGTACTTC; size: .; D: .; V: TRBV28; J: TRBJ2-7
CDR3: CASSTGIWEGKGNEQFF; DNA: TGTGCCAGTAGTACCGGTATTTGGGAGGGAAAGGGGAATGAGCAGTTCTTC; size: few; D: TRBD2; V: TRBV19; J: TRBJ2-1
CDR3: CAISEAGTGGETQYF; DNA: TGTGCCATCAGTGAGGCTGGGACAGGGGGGGAGACCCAGTACTTC; size: few; D: TRBD1; V: TRBV10-3; J: TRBJ2-5
CDR3: CASSPPSHEELFF; DNA: TGTGCCAGCAGCCCGCCCAGTCATGAGGAGCTGTTTTTT; size: many; D: .; V: TRBV7-9; J: TRBJ2-2
CDR3: CAIRDRGQWTEAFF; DNA: TGTGCCATCAGGGACAGGGGGCAATGGACTGAAGCTTTCTTT; size: many; D: TRBD1; V: TRBV10-3; J: TRBJ1-1
CDR3: CASSWLAGGTEQYF; DNA: TGTGCCAGCAGTTGGCTAGCGGGAGGTACCGAGCAGTACTTC; size: few; D: TRBD2; V: TRBV27; J: TRBJ2-7
CDR3: CASSEEGWTDRSGANVLTF; DNA: TGTGCCAGCAGTGAAGAAGGTTGGACAGACCGCTCTGGGGCCAACGTCCTGACTTTC; size: many; D: .; V: TRBV2; J: TRBJ2-6